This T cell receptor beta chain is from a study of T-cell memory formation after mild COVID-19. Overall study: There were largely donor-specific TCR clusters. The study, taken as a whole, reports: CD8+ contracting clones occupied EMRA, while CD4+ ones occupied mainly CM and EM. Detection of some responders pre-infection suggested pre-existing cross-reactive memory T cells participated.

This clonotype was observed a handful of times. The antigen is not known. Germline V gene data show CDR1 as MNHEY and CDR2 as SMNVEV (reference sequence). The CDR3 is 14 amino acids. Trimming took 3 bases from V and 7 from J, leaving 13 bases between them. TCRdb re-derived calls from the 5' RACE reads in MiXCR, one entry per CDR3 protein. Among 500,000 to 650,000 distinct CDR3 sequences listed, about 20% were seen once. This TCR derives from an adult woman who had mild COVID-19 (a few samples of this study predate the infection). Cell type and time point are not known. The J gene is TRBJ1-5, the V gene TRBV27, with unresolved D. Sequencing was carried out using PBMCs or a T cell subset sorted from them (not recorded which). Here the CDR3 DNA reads TGTGCCAGCAGTTTTAGGGCAGGTGGGCAGCCCCAGCATTTT. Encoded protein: CASSFRAGGQPQHF.